This T cell receptor beta chain was sequenced during a study of CD4 T cells in relation to SARS-CoV-2 and coronaviruses. Study in general: TCR beta CDR3s were sequenced after roughly ten-day antigen culture of PBMCs. Study-wide results and caveats: This crossreactivity analysis covered spike protein alone, no other viral proteins.

Only a few counts were recorded for this clone. Its specificity is unknown. Some clones are missing from TCRdb's copy, which holds only in-frame ones; the method was immunoSEQ multiplex PCR. The repertoire consists of 15,000 to 20,000 clones, with 70% to 80% occurring once and the leading ten covering approximately 30%. Unexposed donor CD4+ T cells date from about 2011-2018, before the COVID-19 pandemic. CD4+ T cells were isolated from the cells after around eleven days of culture. Testing used SARS-CoV-2 S/N and four cold-coronavirus spikes on unexposed-donor CD4+ T cells, cells permitting. Half the medium was replaced with IL-2 medium on days 3 and 7. The clonotype originates from a human donor in good health. The specimen sequenced was CD4+ T cells from PBMCs, cultured in vitro.

In nucleotides, the CDR3 is TGTGCCAGTCTCAGGGCGGGGGACACTGAAGCTTTCTTT. It specifies CASLRAGDTEAFF. The genes are TRBV19 and TRBJ1-1, with D perhaps TRBD1 (5 bases). The germline V gene has CDR1 LNHDA and CDR2 SQIVND (reference sequence). CDR3 length equals 13 residues. Trimming removed 8 bases at V and 3 bases at J, with 13 bases between.